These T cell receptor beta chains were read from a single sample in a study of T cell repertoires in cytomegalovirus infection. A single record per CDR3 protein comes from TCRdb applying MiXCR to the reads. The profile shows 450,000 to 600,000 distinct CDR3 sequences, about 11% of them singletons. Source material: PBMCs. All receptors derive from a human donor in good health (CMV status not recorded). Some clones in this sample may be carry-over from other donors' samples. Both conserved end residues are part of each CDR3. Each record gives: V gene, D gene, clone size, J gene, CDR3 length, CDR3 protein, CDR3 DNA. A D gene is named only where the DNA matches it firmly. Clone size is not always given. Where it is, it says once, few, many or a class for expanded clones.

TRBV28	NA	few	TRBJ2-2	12	CASTPPTGELFF	TGTGCCAGCACCCCCCCCACCGGGGAGCTGTTTTTT
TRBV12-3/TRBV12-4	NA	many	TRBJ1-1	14	CASSLAGAPTEAFF	TGTGCCAGCAGTTTAGCGGGGGCCCCCACTGAAGCTTTCTTT
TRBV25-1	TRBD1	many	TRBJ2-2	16	CASSDLGQGVTGELFF	TGTGCCAGCAGTGATCTGGGACAGGGGGTCACCGGGGAGCTGTTTTTT
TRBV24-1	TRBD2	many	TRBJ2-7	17	CATLAVTLAGSSYEQYF	TGTGCCACCCTTGCGGTGACGCTAGCGGGAAGCTCCTACGAGCAGTACTTC
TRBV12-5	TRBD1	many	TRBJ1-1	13	CASGPDRHTEAFF	TGTGCTAGTGGTCCGGACAGGCACACTGAAGCTTTCTTT
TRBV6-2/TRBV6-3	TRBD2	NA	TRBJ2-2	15	CASTRAGWDTGELFF	TGTGCCAGCACCAGAGCGGGATGGGACACCGGGGAGCTGTTTTTT
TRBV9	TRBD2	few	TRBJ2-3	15	CASSSGGISTDTQYF	TGTGCCAGCAGCTCGGGGGGGATCAGCACAGATACGCAGTATTTT
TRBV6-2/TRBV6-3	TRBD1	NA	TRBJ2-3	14	CVSSSGQGTDTQYF	TGTGTCAGCAGCTCAGGACAGGGAACAGATACGCAGTATTTT
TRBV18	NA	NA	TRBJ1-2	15	CASSQTGGGPYGYTF	TGTGCCAGCTCACAGACGGGCGGCGGTCCCTATGGCTACACCTTC
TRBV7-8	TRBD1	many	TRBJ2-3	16	CASSLAGTGGSDTQYF	TGTGCCAGCAGCTTAGCCGGGACAGGGGGCTCAGATACGCAGTATTTT
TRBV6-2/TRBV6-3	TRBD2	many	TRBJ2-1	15	CASRPGTSGNNEQFF	TGTGCCAGCAGACCCGGGACTAGCGGGAACAATGAGCAGTTCTTC
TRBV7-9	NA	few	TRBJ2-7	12	CASRRDGKEQYF	TGTGCCAGCAGGAGGGACGGTAAGGAGCAGTACTTC
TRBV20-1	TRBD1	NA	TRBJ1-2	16	CSARVTGQGSPYGYTF	TGCAGTGCTAGAGTAACGGGACAGGGGTCCCCCTATGGCTACACCTTC
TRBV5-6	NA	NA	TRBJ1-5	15	CASNLMGLSNQPQHF	TGTGCCAGCAATCTAATGGGACTTTCTAATCAGCCCCAGCATTTT
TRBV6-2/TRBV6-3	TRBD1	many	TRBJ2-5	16	CASSRNQRQGKETQYF	TGTGCCAGCAGCCGAAATCAGAGACAGGGGAAAGAGACCCAGTACTTC
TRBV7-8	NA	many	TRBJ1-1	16	CASSLEGRMMNTEAFF	TGTGCCAGCAGCTTAGAGGGCAGGATGATGAACACTGAAGCTTTCTTT
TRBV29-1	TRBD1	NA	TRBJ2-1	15	CSAPPTGWSYNEQFF	TGCAGCGCCCCTCCGACAGGGTGGTCCTACAATGAGCAGTTCTTC
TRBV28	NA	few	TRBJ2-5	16	CASSTLDGARGETQYF	TGTGCCAGCAGTACCCTTGACGGGGCGCGAGGAGAGACCCAGTACTTC
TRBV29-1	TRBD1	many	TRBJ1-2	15	CSVRDTGTGRGGYTF	TGCAGCGTGAGGGATACCGGGACAGGGAGAGGCGGCTACACCTTC
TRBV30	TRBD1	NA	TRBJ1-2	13	CAWARDSGYGYTF	TGTGCCTGGGCCCGGGACAGTGGATATGGCTACACCTTC
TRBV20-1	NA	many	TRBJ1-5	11	CSARKDQPQHF	TGCAGTGCTAGAAAAGATCAGCCCCAGCATTTT
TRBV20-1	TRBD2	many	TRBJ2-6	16	CSAGRLAGGGANVLTF	TGCAGTGCCGGGAGACTAGCGGGGGGTGGGGCCAACGTCCTGACTTTC
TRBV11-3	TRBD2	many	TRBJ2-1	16	CASSTTGTSDYNEQFF	TGTGCCAGCAGCACTACCGGGACTAGCGACTACAATGAGCAGTTCTTC
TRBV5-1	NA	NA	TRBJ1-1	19	CASSLIPVIQPAMNTEAFF	TGCGCCAGCAGCTTGATCCCGGTTATACAACCTGCTATGAACACTGAAGCTTTCTTT
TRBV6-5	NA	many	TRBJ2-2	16	CASSYSRRLNTGELFF	TGTGCCAGCAGTTACTCGCGGCGGCTTAACACCGGGGAGCTGTTTTTT
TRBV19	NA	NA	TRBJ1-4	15	CASRDRQATNEKLFF	TGTGCCAGTAGGGACCGACAGGCAACTAATGAAAAACTGTTTTTT
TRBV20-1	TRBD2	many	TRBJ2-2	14	CSARGTGGPGELFF	TGCAGTGCTAGGGGGACGGGGGGACCCGGGGAGCTGTTTTTT
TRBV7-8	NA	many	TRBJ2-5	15	CASSSPSTVGETQYF	TGTGCCAGCAGCTCGCCGTCTACAGTAGGGGAGACCCAGTACTTC
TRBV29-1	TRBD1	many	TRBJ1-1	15	CSVDGQDTVSTEAFF	TGCAGCGTCGATGGACAGGACACGGTGTCCACTGAAGCTTTCTTT
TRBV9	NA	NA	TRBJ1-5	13	CASSVTSNQPQHF	TGTGCCAGCAGCGTAACTAGCAATCAGCCCCAGCATTTT
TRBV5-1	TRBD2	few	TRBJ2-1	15	CASSSHLSGGVEQFF	TGCGCCAGCAGCTCTCACCTTAGCGGGGGGGTTGAGCAGTTCTTC
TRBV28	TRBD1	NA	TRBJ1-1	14	CASSLDRVQPGAFF	TGTGCCAGCAGTTTGGACAGGGTCCAGCCAGGAGCTTTCTTT
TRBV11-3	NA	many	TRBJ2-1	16	CASSLVSASSYNEQFF	TGTGCCAGCAGCTTAGTGAGCGCGAGCTCCTACAATGAGCAGTTCTTC
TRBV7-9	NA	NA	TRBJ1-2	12	CASSLELRGYTF	TGTGCCAGCAGCTTAGAGTTAAGGGGCTACACCTTC
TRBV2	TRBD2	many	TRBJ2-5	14	CASSEAGVGETQYF	TGTGCCAGCAGTGAGGCGGGGGTCGGAGAGACCCAGTACTTC
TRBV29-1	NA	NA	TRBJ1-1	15	CSVASLGGLHTEAFF	TGCAGCGTCGCCTCGTTGGGTGGGCTGCACACTGAAGCTTTCTTT
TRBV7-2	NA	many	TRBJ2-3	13	CASSFTMPDTQYF	TGTGCCAGCAGCTTTACCATGCCAGATACGCAGTATTTT
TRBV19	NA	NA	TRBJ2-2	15	CASSMESVNTGELFF	TGTGCCAGTAGTATGGAGTCCGTGAACACCGGGGAGCTGTTTTTT
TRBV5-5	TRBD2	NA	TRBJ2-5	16	CASSRGWRGGEETQYF	TGTGCCAGCAGCCGGGGCTGGCGGGGGGGCGAAGAGACCCAGTACTTC
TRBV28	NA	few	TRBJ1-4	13	CASSPIMSEKLFF	TGTGCCAGCAGTCCAATCATGAGTGAAAAACTGTTTTTT
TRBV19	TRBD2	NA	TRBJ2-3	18	CASSLGTSGIMSTDTQYF	TGTGCCAGTAGTCTTGGGACTAGCGGGATCATGAGCACAGATACGCAGTATTTT
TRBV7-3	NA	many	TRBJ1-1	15	CASSPSPGWDTEAFF	TGTGCCAGCAGTCCCAGTCCTGGGTGGGACACTGAAGCTTTCTTT
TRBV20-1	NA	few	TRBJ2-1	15	CSAPDYLGRYNEQFF	TGCAGTGCTCCTGACTATTTGGGGCGCTACAATGAGCAGTTCTTC
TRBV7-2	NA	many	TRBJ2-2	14	CASSDWISAGELFF	TGTGCCAGCAGCGACTGGATAAGCGCCGGGGAGCTGTTTTTT
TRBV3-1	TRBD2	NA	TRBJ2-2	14	CASSAAGGTGELFF	TGTGCCAGCTCAGCAGCGGGAGGTACCGGGGAGCTGTTTTTT
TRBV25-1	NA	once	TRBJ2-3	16	CASSPPAAASTDTQYF	TGTGCCAGCAGCCCCCCGGCTGCAGCTAGCACAGATACGCAGTATTTT
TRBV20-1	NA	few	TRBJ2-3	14	CSARGGGKGDTQYF	TGCAGTGCTAGAGGTGGGGGGAAGGGAGATACGCAGTATTTT
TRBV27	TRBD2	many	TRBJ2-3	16	CASSSLAGLGTDTQYF	TGTGCCAGCAGTTCCTTAGCGGGACTGGGCACAGATACGCAGTATTTT
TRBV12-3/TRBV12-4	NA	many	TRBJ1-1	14	CASSLGGEGTEAFF	TGTGCCAGCAGTTTAGGAGGGGAAGGCACTGAAGCTTTCTTT
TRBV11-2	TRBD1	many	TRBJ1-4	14	CASTPGQGNEKLFF	TGTGCCAGCACCCCCGGACAGGGAAATGAAAAACTGTTTTTT
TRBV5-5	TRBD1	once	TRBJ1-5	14	CASSKTGFNQPQHF	TGTGCCAGCAGCAAGACAGGGTTCAATCAGCCCCAGCATTTT
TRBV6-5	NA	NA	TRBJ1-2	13	CASSYSSRYGYTF	TGTGCCAGCAGTTACTCGAGTCGCTATGGCTACACCTTC
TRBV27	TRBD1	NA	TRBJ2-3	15	CASSRRDRVTDTQYF	TGTGCCAGCAGTAGACGGGACAGGGTCACAGATACGCAGTATTTT
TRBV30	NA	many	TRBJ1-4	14	CAWNRQPPNEKLFF	TGTGCCTGGAACCGACAGCCTCCTAATGAAAAACTGTTTTTT
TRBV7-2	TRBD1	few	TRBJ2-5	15	CASSLGGQGPETQYF	TGTGCCAGCAGCTTAGGGGGACAGGGTCCAGAGACCCAGTACTTC